This T cell receptor (beta chain) was obtained from a study of spatial heterogeneity in lung cancer. Across the whole study: Detected beta-chain sequences consistently exceeded alpha-chain sequences.

CDR1 and CDR2 from the germline V gene are SGDLS and YYNGEE. V lost 6 bases, J lost 4 bases, and 11 bases lay in between. CDR3 size: 13 residues. A distinct unique molecular identifier was carried by each TCR cDNA molecule. TCRdb re-derived calls from the 5' RACE reads in MiXCR, one entry per CDR3 protein. Of roughly 91,000 distinct CDR3 sequences in the sample, approximately 18% were seen once. Time point defined: sample taken at primary tumor resection. The sequenced material consisted of unsorted whole RNA from tumor, nontumor lung or frozen PBMC. The V gene is TRBV9, the J gene TRBJ1-5; tentatively, D is TRBD1 (5 bases). The sequences come from PBMCs, collected at surgery. This clonotype was sampled from a male donor with early-stage non-small cell lung cancer. CDR3 sequence (DNA): TGTGCCAGCAAACCGACAGATAATCAGCCCCAGCATTTT. Protein product: CASKPTDNQPQHF.